The T cell receptor (beta chain) under discussion was sequenced for a study of T cell responses to AZD1222 COVID-19 vaccine. Study outcomes and limitations: Per reports, nearly half of all spike-specific TCRs target regions that are unmutated in variants. Spike was spanned by vaccine-associated CD4 TCRs, which were dominant at 160-218 and 743-854.

Sequenced by immunoSEQ multiplex PCR; TCRdb stores in-frame clones only, minus some. The table shows about 85,000 clones, with 70% to 90% occurring only once. As regards this clone: Its antigen is undetermined.

Germline V CDR1 and CDR2: SGHRS, YFSETQ. Trimming stripped 0 bases from V and 2 bases from J, with 13 bases between. This CDR3 has 16 residues. Sequencing used peripheral blood, obtained on day 0 of AZD1222 vaccination. The receptor was derived from an adult in good health. The V call is TRBV5-1, the J call TRBJ2-3; D call uncertain. Here the CDR3 DNA reads TGCGCCAGCAGCTTGGAGGGCAGAGGTTCCACAGATACGCAGTATTTT. It yields the protein CASSLEGRGSTDTQYF.